Shown below are 10 T cell receptor beta chains from a single sample sequenced in a study of Ad26.COV2.S vaccination and SARS-CoV-2 variants. Generated by immunoSEQ multiplex PCR, the TCRdb table keeps only in-frame clones and is missing some. Altogether approximately 97,000 clones are present, around 80% being singletons, with the ten largest covering around a sixth. The sequenced sample was peripheral blood, obtained after recovery from COVID-19. The receptors come from a human donor who had recovered from COVID-19.

V is TRBV28 and J is TRBJ2-5; TRBD2 agrees at 11 bases. The CDR3 sequence is 16 residues long. Looked up from germline, CDR1 is MDHEN and CDR2 is SYDVKM. Germline trimming cut 5 bases from V and 3 bases from J; bases unmatched to any gene: 8. CDR3 loop: CASSRSSGGPEETQYF. CDR3 nucleotide sequence: TGTGCCAGCAGTCGGTCTAGCGGGGGGCCCGAAGAGACCCAGTACTTC.

This sequence joins TRBV24-1 and TRBJ2-3; D might be TRBD1 (6 bases). This CDR3 contains 16 residues. Trimming stripped 3 bases from V and 2 bases from J, with 14 bases between. Germline CDR1 reads KGHDR; CDR2 reads SFDVKD. CDR3 sequence reads: CATSDSQGPTTDTQYF. In DNA, the CDR3 is TGTGCCACCAGTGATAGCCAGGGGCCTACCACAGATACGCAGTATTTT.

This clone was observed a few times. The rearrangement links TRBV6-5 to TRBJ1-6; D is unresolved. The CDR3 is made up of 13 amino acids. V was cut by 2 bases and J by 9 bases, with 8 bases left in between. The germline V gene has CDR1 MNHEY and CDR2 SVGAGI. The CDR3 bases are TGTGCCAGCAGTTACGAACGGAGTTCACCCCTCCACTTT. This encodes CASSYERSSPLHF.

CDR3 in DNA: TGTGCCAGCAGTGCCTTCCCGAGGGTCCGGCAGGGCAAAGAGACCCAGTACTTC. As protein: CASSAFPRVRQGKETQYF. The rearrangement links TRBV7-2 to TRBJ2-5; perhaps D is TRBD1 or TRBD2 (5 bases each). The CDR3 extends over 18 amino acids. CDR1 and CDR2 (germline): SGHTA, FQGNSA. The V end was cut by 6 bases, the J end by 3 bases, with 26 bases between.

The chain carries TRBV3-1 (or the pseudogene TRBV3-2) and TRBJ1-4; D is unresolved. The germline V and J ends were trimmed by 2 bases and 0 bases, with 10 bases remaining between them. Germline CDR1 is LGHDT and CDR2 is YNNKEL (reference sequence). This CDR3 region has 16 residues. The CDR3 bases are TGTGCCAGCAGCCAATTGGCGGATGCAACTAATGAAAAACTGTTTTTT. This sequence encodes CASSQLADATNEKLFF.

This clone was recorded a few times. Written as DNA, the CDR3 is TGTGCCAGCAGTTTAGGGGTTACAGGGAGTCAGCCCCAGCATTTT. Residues: CASSLGVTGSQPQHF. The chain recombines TRBV27 with TRBJ1-5, with D possibly being TRBD1 (6 bases). V gave up 2 bases and J gave up 6 bases, with 14 bases separating them. There are 15 residues in the CDR3. Per germline, CDR1 MNHEY and CDR2 SMNVEV (reference sequence).

This chain connects TRBV16 to TRBJ2-1; 13 bases agree with TRBD2. The CDR3 sequence is 15 residues long. J was trimmed by 6 bases and V by 4 bases; bases with no gene match: 3. The germline V gene encodes CDR1 KGHSY and CDR2 FQNENV. CDR3 amino acids: CASSPTSGGSNEQFF. DNA for the CDR3: TGTGCCAGCAGCCCGACTAGCGGGGGGTCCAATGAGCAGTTCTTC.

This chain links TRBV6-5 with TRBJ2-3; TRBD1 aligns across 8 bases. J lost 4 bases, V lost 7 bases, and 4 bases had no gene match. The length of the CDR3 is 13 residues. The germline V gene encodes CDR1 MNHEY and CDR2 SVGAGI. Here the CDR3 DNA reads TGTGCCAGCACAGGACAGGGCCCAGATACGCAGTATTTT. Amino acid sequence: CASTGQGPDTQYF.

This chain links TRBV12-3 or TRBV12-4 with TRBJ2-5; D remains ambiguous. The CDR3 contains 13 residues. Trimming removed 3 bases at V and 5 bases at J, with 10 bases between. CDR3 protein: CASSFRAHETQYF. The CDR3 DNA reads as TGTGCCAGCAGTTTCAGAGCACACGAGACCCAGTACTTC.

The table lists this clone with a count of one. CDR3 coding DNA: TGTGCCAGCAGCGTAGCTGCCGGGGAGCTGTTTTTT. Its translation: CASSVAAGELFF. The chain links TRBV11-3 to TRBJ2-2; D gene uncertain. The V end lost 5 bases, the J end lost 6 bases, and 7 bases lay between the germline ends. In germline, CDR1 is SGHNT, CDR2 YENEEA. The CDR3 spans 12 residues.